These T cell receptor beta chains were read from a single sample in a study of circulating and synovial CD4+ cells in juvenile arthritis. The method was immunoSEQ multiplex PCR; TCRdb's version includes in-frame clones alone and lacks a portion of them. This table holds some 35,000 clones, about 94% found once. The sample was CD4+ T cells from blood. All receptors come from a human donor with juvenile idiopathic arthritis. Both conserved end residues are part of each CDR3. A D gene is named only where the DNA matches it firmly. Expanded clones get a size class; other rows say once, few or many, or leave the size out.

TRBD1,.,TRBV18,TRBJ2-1,TGTGCCAGCTCTCCCGTAACGGGACAGGGCAACAATGAGCAGTTCTTC,CASSPVTGQGNNEQFF
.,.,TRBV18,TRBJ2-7,TGTGCCAGCTCATCTACCTACGAGCAGTACTTC,CASSSTYEQYF
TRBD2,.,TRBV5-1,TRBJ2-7,TGCGCCAGCAGCTTGGCCCAGGCGGGGGGCTACGAGCAGTACTTC,CASSLAQAGGYEQYF
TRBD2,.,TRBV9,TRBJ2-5,TGTGCCAGCAGCGTCGGACTAGCGGGGGAGACCCAGTACTTC,CASSVGLAGETQYF
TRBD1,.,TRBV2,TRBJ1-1,TGTGCCAGCAGTCTGGGACAGCGGGGGACTGAAGCTTTCTTT,CASSLGQRGTEAFF
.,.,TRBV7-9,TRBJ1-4,TGTGCCAGCAGCTTAGAGAACAGAAATGAAAAACTGTTTTTT,CASSLENRNEKLFF
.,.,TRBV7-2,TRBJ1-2,TGTGCCAGCAGCTTCCCGGGACAAAAGACGGATACCTTC,CASSFPGQKTDTF
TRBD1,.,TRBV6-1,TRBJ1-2,TGTGCCAGCAGCGGGGGACAGGGCCGAAACTATGGCTACACCTTC,CASSGGQGRNYGYTF
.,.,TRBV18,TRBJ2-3,TGTGCCAGCTCACCAGGGCAGGGTCGGACAGATACGCAGTATTTT,CASSPGQGRTDTQYF
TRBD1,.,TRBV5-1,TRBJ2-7,TGCGCCAGCAGCTTATCGGGACAGGGGTACGAGCAGTACTTC,CASSLSGQGYEQYF
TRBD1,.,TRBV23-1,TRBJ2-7,TGCGCCAGCAGTCCTGCCTCAGGGGGAAACTCCTACGAGCAGTACTTC,CASSPASGGNSYEQYF
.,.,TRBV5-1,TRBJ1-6,TGCGCCAGCAGCTTGGATGCAGGGTCGGGTTCACCCCTCCACTTT,CASSLDAGSGSPLHF
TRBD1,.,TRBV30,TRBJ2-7,TGTGCCTGGGGGACAGTCCCCAACTACGAGCAGTACTTC,CAWGTVPNYEQYF
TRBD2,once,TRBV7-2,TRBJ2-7,TGTGCCAGCAGCCGGGGAGGGGTCGTTAAAACCCACGAGCGGTACTTC,CASSRGGVVKTHERYF
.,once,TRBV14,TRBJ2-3,TGTGCCAGCAGCCAATGGGACTCTGGTACGCAGTATTTT,CASSQWDSGTQYF
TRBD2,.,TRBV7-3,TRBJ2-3,TGTGCCAGCAGCTTAGAGGCGGGGGGCTCATATACGCAGTATTTT,CASSLEAGGSYTQYF
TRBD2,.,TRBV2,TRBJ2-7,TGTGCCAGCAGTCCGGGACTAGCGGGGGGAAACTCCTACGAGCAGTACTTC,CASSPGLAGGNSYEQYF
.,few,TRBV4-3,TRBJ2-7,TGCGCCAGCAGCCAAGTTGGGGCTGGCGAGCAGTACTTC,CASSQVGAGEQYF
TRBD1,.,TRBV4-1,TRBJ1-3,TGCGCCAGCAGCCAAGTGATGCAGGGGGCGCTTGGAAACACCATATATTTT,CASSQVMQGALGNTIYF
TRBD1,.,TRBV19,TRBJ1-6,TGTGCCAGTAGTCGACCGGGGGACAGGGGCAGCTCACCCCTCCACTTT,CASSRPGDRGSSPLHF
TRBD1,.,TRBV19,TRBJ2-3,TGTGCCAGTAGTATAGGCGGGACAGGGACGGATACGCAGTATTTT,CASSIGGTGTDTQYF
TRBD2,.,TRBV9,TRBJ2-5,TGTGCCAGCAGCGCGCGGGGGGTCCTCCAAGAGACCCAGTACTTC,CASSARGVLQETQYF
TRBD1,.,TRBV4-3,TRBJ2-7,TGCGCCAGCAGCCAAGGATCTCAGGGGGTCGGGTACGAGCAGTACTTC,CASSQGSQGVGYEQYF
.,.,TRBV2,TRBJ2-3,TGTGCCAGCAGTGAGAGCTTAGTCGGTACGCAGTATTTT,CASSESLVGTQYF
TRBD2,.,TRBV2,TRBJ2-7,TGTGCCAGCAGTGACGGAAGCGGGGGGTCTTCCTACGAGCAGTACTTC,CASSDGSGGSSYEQYF